The 8 T cell receptor beta chains listed next were all sequenced from one sample in a study of OX40 agonist ivuxolimab in advanced cancers. Assay: immunoSEQ multiplex PCR; the TCRdb copy retains only in-frame clones and omits some. The sample consists of approximately 35,000 clones, 65% to 75% of them appearing once. This specimen consisted of CD4+ or CD8+ T cells sorted from blood, obtained in a trial of the OX40 agonist ivuxolimab. Receptors originate from an adult with an advanced solid tumor such as melanoma, head and neck, liver or kidney cancer.

The rearrangement uses TRBV11-2 and TRBJ2-1, with 10 bases that match TRBD2. Germline V lookup: CDR1 SGHAT, CDR2 FQNNGV. The CDR3 is 15 amino acids. The junction had 8 bases not matched to a gene; V was cut back by 7 bases and J by 5 bases. The CDR3 DNA reads TGTGCCAGCATCCCCACTAGCGGGGTAAACAATGAGCAGTTCTTC. Protein sequence: CASIPTSGVNNEQFF.

The chain couples TRBV4-2 to TRBJ2-5; perhaps TRBD2 as D (5 bases). Germline CDR1 is LGHNA and CDR2 is YNFKEQ. Trimming removed 5 bases from V and 0 bases from J, with 10 bases in between. CDR3 length equals 14 residues. CDR3 sequence reads: CASSAGLNQETQYF. The DNA of the CDR3 is TGTGCCAGCAGCGCCGGACTGAACCAAGAGACCCAGTACTTC.

V gene TRBV12-5 combines with J gene TRBJ2-3; D assignment may be TRBD1 or TRBD2 (7 bases each). Between the trimmed V and J ends, which lost 6 bases and 4 bases, there was a span of 11 bases. The CDR3 is 13 residues long. CDR1 LGHNT and CDR2 FRNRAP come from the germline V gene. The CDR3 coding sequence is TGTGCTAGTGGACAGGGGAGGGCAGATACGCAGTATTTT. Protein: CASGQGRADTQYF.

This clone was detected only a few times. The CDR3 DNA is TGTGCCTGGAGTGGGCTAGCAGGCAATGAGCAGTTCTTC. Translated, it gives CAWSGLAGNEQFF. This chain connects TRBV30 to TRBJ2-1, with D tentatively TRBD2 (5 bases). Trimming removed 1 base at V and 6 bases at J, with 10 bases between. The CDR3 extends over 13 amino acids. Germline V gives CDR1 GTSNPN, CDR2 SVGIG (reference sequence).

This rearrangement joins TRBV2 to TRBJ2-5, with TRBD2 identical over 9 bases. This CDR3 contains 15 residues. CDR1 is SNHLY and CDR2 is FYNNEI in the germline V gene. Trimming took 6 bases from V and 4 from J; bases not matched to a gene: 9. The CDR3 DNA sequence: TGTGCCAGCAGCGCTAGGGCGGGGGGGCGAGAGACCCAGTACTTC. Protein: CASSARAGGRETQYF. Complete variable domain (other parts from reference TRBV2 and TRBJ2-5): EPEVTQTPSHQVTQMGQEVILRCVPISNHLYFYWYRQILGQKVEFLVSFYNNEISEKSEIFDDQFSVERPDGSNFTLKIRSTKLEDSAMYFCASSARAGGRETQYFGPGTRLLVL.

This clone was counted a few times. The CDR3 nucleotides read TGTGCCAGCAGTTTGTCAGGCCTCTCCTACGAGCAGTACTTC. This sequence encodes CASSLSGLSYEQYF. The J gene is TRBJ2-7, the V gene TRBV27; D ambiguous. CDR3 length: 14 residues. V was shortened by 3 bases and J by 0 bases, with 9 bases between the two germline ends. Germline assignment: CDR1 MNHEY and CDR2 SMNVEV (reference sequence).

The chain uses TRBV6-5 and TRBJ1-1, with a tentative D call TRBD1 (5 bases). The CDR3 loop spans 14 amino acids. Germline V gene data show CDR1 as MNHEY and CDR2 as SVGAGI. The V end was cut by 5 bases, the J end by 7 bases, with 17 bases between. CDR3 coding DNA: TGTGCCAGCAGTCCGCCGGGGGTTATAGGTGAAGCTTTCTTT. Translation gives CASSPPGVIGEAFF.

The J gene is TRBJ2-7, the V gene TRBV30; 7 bases align to TRBD2. The length of the CDR3 is 13 residues. V lost 0 bases, J lost 6 bases, and 5 bases stayed unmatched. Germline V gene sequence: CDR1 GTSNPN, CDR2 SVGIG (reference sequence). CDR3: CAWSVKAGTEQYV. In DNA, the CDR3 is TGTGCCTGGAGTGTGAAAGCGGGGACCGAGCAGTACGTC.